Listed below are T cell receptor beta chains from one sample, sequenced in a study of T cells in Graves' hyperthyroidism and ophthalmopathy. One entry per CDR3 protein results from TCRdb running MiXCR on the multiplex PCR reads. The sample holds about 560,000 distinct CDR3 sequences, 16% seen once. The sample was blood. The receptor set was obtained from a woman aged 18-35 years with Graves' hyperthyroidism. CDR3s include the opening cysteine and the closing phenylalanine or tryptophan.

>TRBV18|16|TRBJ1-2
CASSPPLKGANYGYTF
>TRBV6-9|15|TRBJ2-7
CASSYGQAYSYEQYF
>TRBV7-8|15|TRBJ1-1
CASSPLSGLNTEAFF
>TRBV6-2/TRBV6-3|14|TRBJ2-2
CASSRQKNTGELFF
>TRBV12-3/TRBV12-4|12|TRBJ2-7
CASSFASYEQYF
>TRBV5-1|15|TRBJ2-1
CASSLSRFTYNEQFF
>TRBV6-6|16|TRBJ2-2
CASSYLSSGDTGELFF
>TRBV29-1|14|TRBJ2-5
CSFTRAGGRETQYF
>TRBV7-3|15|TRBJ2-5
CASSPGLDREETQYF
>TRBV3-1|15|TRBJ1-1
CASSHGDRRNTEAFF
>TRBV24-1|13|TRBJ1-1
CATSDSGVTEAFF
>TRBV20-1|15|TRBJ2-5
CSARAGGYEGETQYF
>TRBV7-4|14|TRBJ2-1
CASSLGDPGHEQFF
>TRBV2|12|TRBJ2-1
CVSTGRDDEQFF
>TRBV6-2/TRBV6-3|15|TRBJ2-7
CASSDRGLREREQYF
>TRBV12-3/TRBV12-4|13|TRBJ2-5
CASSSTGAETQYF
>TRBV20-1|19|TRBJ1-4
CSARDLSPGRVETNEKLFF
>TRBV12-3/TRBV12-4|13|TRBJ1-2
CASSFAQNYGYTF
>TRBV20-1|14|TRBJ1-5
CSALLGASNQPQHF
>TRBV27|15|TRBJ2-3
CASSFLAVPTDTQYF
>TRBV2|14|TRBJ2-2
CASRGDFGAGELLF
>TRBV12-3/TRBV12-4|16|TRBJ2-2
CASSSKMDREAGELFF
>TRBV7-9|16|TRBJ2-7
CASSPTLAGGPTEQYF
>TRBV24-1|16|TRBJ2-3
CATSDSVAGGVDTQYF
>TRBV29-1|13|TRBJ2-1
CSVEARDYNEQFF
>TRBV29-1|15|TRBJ2-2
CSSRLGGPNTGELFF
>TRBV7-8|16|TRBJ2-1
CASSLDPAGVYNEQFF
>TRBV10-1|15|TRBJ1-6
CASSPFGQGNSPLHF
>TRBV6-2/TRBV6-3|19|TRBJ1-6
CASSYHPPGTGERNSPLHF
>TRBV6-2/TRBV6-3|14|TRBJ2-1
CASTPESSYNEQFF
>TRBV18|17|TRBJ1-1
CASSPSALPRGNTEAFF
>TRBV2|14|TRBJ1-3
CASSAGSAGNTIYF
>TRBV7-9|16|TRBJ2-7
CASSSTSVSGFNEQYF
>TRBV5-1|16|TRBJ2-1
CASRSTGLADYNEQFF
>TRBV6-5|15|TRBJ2-1
CASSYLGQAGNEQFF
>TRBV28|15|TRBJ2-1
CASSPTSFSYNEQFF
>TRBV29-1|16|TRBJ2-1
CSAGTSGWINYNEQFF
>TRBV9|14|TRBJ2-1
CASSVGTEYNEQFF
>TRBV6-2/TRBV6-3|16|TRBJ2-5
CASNPPGLAERETQYF
>TRBV27|13|TRBJ2-1
CASWGDTVDEQFF
>TRBV2|15|TRBJ2-7
CASSDGQVWYYEQYF
>TRBV4-1|14|TRBJ2-7
CASSRIGPQSEQYF
>TRBV7-9|11|TRBJ1-1
CAPREATEAFF
>TRBV10-3|15|TRBJ1-1
CATGAGADVSTEAFF
>TRBV19|19|TRBJ1-2
CASSPRPSGHLNPGYGYTF
>TRBV18|15|TRBJ2-5
CASSPGLAGGETQYF
>TRBV3-1|17|TRBJ2-2
CASSQELGPIITGELFF
>TRBV7-9|14|TRBJ2-3
CASSPSGSKDTQYF
>TRBV15|17|TRBJ1-5
CATSRDRAGDSNQPQHF
>TRBV2|14|TRBJ1-2
CASTQGTGNYGYTF
>TRBV12-3/TRBV12-4|16|TRBJ2-1
CASSLVRGPDSNEQFF
>TRBV6-1|14|TRBJ2-1
CASSKDGGGGEQFF
>TRBV28|13|TRBJ1-5
CFVARRGRQPQHF